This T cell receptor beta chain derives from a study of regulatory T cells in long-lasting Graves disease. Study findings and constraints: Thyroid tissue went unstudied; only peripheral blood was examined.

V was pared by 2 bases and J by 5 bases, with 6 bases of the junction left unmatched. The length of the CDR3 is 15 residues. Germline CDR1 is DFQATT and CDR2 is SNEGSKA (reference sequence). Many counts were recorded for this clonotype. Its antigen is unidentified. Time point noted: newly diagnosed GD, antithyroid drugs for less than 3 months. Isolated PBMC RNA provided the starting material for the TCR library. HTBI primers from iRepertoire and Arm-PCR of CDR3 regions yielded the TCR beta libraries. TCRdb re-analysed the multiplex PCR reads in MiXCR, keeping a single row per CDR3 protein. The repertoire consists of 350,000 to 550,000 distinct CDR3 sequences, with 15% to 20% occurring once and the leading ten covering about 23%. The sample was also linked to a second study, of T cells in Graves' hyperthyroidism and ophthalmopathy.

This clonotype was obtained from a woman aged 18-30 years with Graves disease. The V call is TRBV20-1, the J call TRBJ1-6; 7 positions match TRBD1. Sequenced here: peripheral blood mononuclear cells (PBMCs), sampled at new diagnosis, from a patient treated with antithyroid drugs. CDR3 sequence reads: CSARHNGTDNSPLHF. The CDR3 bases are TGCAGTGCTAGACACAACGGGACAGATAATTCACCCCTCCACTTT.